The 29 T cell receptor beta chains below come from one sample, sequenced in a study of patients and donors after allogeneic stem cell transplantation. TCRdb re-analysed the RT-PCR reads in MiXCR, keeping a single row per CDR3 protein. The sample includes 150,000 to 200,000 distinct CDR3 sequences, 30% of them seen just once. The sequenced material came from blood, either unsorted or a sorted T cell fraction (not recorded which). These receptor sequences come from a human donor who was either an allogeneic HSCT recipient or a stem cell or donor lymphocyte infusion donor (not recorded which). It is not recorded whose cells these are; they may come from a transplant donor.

The CDR3 nucleotides read TGCGCCAGCAGCCAATCCGCCTACGAGCAGTACTTC. Translating gives CASSQSAYEQYF. The chain is built from TRBV4-1 and TRBJ2-7; D remains unclear. The CDR3 spans 12 residues. Germline V gene sequence: CDR1 MGHRA, CDR2 YSYEKL. V was trimmed by 2 bases and J by 2 bases, leaving 4 bases between them.

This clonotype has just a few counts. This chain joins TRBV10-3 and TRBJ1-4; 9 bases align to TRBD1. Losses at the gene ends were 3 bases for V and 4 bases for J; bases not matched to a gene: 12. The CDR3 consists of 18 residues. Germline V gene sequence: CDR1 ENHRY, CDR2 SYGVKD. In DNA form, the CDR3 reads TGTGCCATCAGTGAACCGGGACAGGGACCCCCGGGTAATGAAAAACTGTTTTTT. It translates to CAISEPGQGPPGNEKLFF.

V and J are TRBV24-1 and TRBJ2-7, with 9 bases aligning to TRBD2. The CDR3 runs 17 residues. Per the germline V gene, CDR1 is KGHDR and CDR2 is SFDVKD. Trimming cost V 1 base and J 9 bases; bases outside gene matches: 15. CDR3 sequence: CATSDFGGLAHPQGQYF. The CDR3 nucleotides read TGTGCCACCAGTGATTTCGGAGGACTAGCGCATCCGCAAGGGCAGTACTTC.

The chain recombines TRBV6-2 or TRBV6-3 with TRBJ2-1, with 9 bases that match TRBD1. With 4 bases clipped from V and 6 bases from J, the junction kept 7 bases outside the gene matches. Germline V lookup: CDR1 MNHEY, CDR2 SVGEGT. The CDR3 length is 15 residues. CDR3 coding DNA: TGTGCCAGCAGTTTCTACAGGGGGCCCCTCAATGAGCAGTTCTTC. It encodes CASSFYRGPLNEQFF.

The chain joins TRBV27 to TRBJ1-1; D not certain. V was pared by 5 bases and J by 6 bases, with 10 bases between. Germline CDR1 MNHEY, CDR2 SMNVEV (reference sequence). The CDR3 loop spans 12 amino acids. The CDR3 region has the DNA TGTGCCAGCAGTCGAGGGTCGGCTGAAGCTTTCTTT. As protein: CASSRGSAEAFF.

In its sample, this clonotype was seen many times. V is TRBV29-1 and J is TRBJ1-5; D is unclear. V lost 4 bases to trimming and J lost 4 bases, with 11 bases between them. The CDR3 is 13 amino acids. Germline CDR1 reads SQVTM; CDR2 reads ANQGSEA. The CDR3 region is CSVARAANQPQHF. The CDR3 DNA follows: TGCAGCGTTGCCCGGGCGGCTAATCAGCCCCAGCATTTT.

The CDR3 spells CASSPFRDRDHEQYF. CDR3 coding DNA: TGTGCCAGCAGCCCCTTCCGGGACAGGGACCACGAGCAGTACTTC. The chain links TRBV7-9 to TRBJ2-7; the match to TRBD1 covers 9 bases. Unmatched junction bases numbered 10, after V lost 5 bases and J lost 5 bases. The CDR3 has 15 amino acids. CDR1 is SEHNR, CDR2 FQNEAQ, per germline (reference sequence).

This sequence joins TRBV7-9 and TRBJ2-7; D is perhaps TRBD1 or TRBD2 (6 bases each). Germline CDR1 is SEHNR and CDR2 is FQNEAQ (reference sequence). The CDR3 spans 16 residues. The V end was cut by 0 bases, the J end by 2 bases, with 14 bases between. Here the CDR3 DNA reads TGTGCCAGCAGCTTAGCTAGGCAGGGGAGGACCTACGAGCAGTACTTC. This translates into CASSLARQGRTYEQYF. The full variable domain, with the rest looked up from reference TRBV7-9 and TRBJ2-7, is DTGVSQNPRHKITKRGQNVTFRCDPISEHNRLYWYRQTLGQGPEFLTYFQNEAQLEKSRLLSDRFSAERPKGSFSTLEIQRTEQGDSAMYLCASSLARQGRTYEQYFGPGTRLTVT.

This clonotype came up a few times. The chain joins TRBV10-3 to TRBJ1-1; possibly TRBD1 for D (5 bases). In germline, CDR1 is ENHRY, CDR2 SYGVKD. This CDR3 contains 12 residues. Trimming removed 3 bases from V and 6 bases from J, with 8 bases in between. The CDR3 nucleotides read TGTGCCATCAGTGATAAAGGGGCTGAAGCTTTCTTT. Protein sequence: CAISDKGAEAFF.

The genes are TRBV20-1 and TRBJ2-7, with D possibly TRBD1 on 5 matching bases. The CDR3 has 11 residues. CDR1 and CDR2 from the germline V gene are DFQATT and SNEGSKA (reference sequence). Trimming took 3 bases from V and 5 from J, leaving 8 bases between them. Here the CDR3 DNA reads TGCAGTGCTAGCAGGGTCGACGAGCAGTACTTC. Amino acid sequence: CSASRVDEQYF.

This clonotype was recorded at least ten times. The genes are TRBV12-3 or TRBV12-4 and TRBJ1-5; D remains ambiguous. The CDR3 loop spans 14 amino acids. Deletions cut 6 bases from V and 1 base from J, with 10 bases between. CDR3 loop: CASSPTESNQPQHF. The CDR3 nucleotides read TGTGCCAGCAGCCCCACAGAGAGCAATCAGCCCCAGCATTTT.

The CDR3 DNA reads as TGTGCCAGCAGCTTAGAAACAGGGGGCCCCTACAATGAGCAGTTCTTC. It codes for CASSLETGGPYNEQFF. The rearrangement links TRBV7-2 to TRBJ2-1, with 9 nucleotides matching TRBD1. The CDR3 runs 16 residues. Trimming at V came to 1 base and at J to 2 bases, leaving 3 bases not matched to a gene. From germline, CDR1 is SGHTA and CDR2 FQGNSA.

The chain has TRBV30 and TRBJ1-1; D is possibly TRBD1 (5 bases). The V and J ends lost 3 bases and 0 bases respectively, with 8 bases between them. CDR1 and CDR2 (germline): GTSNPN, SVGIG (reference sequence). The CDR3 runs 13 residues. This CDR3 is CAWSTGLNTEAFF. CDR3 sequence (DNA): TGTGCCTGGAGCACAGGTCTGAACACTGAAGCTTTCTTT. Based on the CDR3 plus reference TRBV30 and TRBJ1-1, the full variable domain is SQTIHQWPATLVQPVGSPLSLECTVEGTSNPNLYWYRQAAGRGLQLLFYSVGIGQISSEVPQNLSASRPQDRQFILSSKKLLLSDSGFYLCAWSTGLNTEAFFGQGTRLTVV.

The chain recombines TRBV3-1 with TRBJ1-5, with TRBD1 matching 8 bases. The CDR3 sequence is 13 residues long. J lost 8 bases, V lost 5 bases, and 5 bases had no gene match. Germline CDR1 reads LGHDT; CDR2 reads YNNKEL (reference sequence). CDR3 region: CASSWTGKEPQHF. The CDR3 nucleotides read TGTGCCAGCAGCTGGACAGGGAAGGAGCCCCAGCATTTT.

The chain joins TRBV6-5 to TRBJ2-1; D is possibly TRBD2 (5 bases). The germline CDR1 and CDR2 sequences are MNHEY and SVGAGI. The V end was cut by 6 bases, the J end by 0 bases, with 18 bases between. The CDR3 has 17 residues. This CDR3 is CASRARTGEFSYNEQFF. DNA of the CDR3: TGTGCCAGCAGAGCTAGAACCGGGGAATTCTCCTACAATGAGCAGTTCTTC.

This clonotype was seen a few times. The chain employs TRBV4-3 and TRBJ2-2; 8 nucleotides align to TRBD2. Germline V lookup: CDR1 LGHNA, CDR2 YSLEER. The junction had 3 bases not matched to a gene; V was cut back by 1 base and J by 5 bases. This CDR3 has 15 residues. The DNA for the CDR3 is TGCGCCAGCAGCCAAGCGGGAGGGCTGACCGGGGAGCTGTTTTTT. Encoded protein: CASSQAGGLTGELFF.

CDR3 sequence (DNA): TGTGCCAGCAGCAACGGCGAGAGGGCTTTCTTT. Translating it yields CASSNGERAFF. V and J are TRBV11-2 and TRBJ1-1; D not resolved. V lost 5 bases and J lost 11, with 12 bases in between. CDR3 length equals 11 residues. CDR1 is SGHAT, CDR2 FQNNGV, per germline.

In DNA form, the CDR3 reads TGTGCCAGCAACGTAGGGCTAGCGGGGGTAGAGACCCAGTACTTC. Its protein product is CASNVGLAGVETQYF. The chain links TRBV12-3 or TRBV12-4 to TRBJ2-5, with 10 positions matching TRBD2. CDR3 length: 15 amino acids. V trimming: 7 bases; J trimming: 4 bases; junction bases outside the gene matches: 9.

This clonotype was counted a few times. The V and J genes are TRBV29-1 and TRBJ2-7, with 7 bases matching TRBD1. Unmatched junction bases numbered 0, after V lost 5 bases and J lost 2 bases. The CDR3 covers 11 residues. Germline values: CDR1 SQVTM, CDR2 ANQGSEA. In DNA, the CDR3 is TGCAGCGTTCAGGGGGCCTACGAGCAGTACTTC. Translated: CSVQGAYEQYF.

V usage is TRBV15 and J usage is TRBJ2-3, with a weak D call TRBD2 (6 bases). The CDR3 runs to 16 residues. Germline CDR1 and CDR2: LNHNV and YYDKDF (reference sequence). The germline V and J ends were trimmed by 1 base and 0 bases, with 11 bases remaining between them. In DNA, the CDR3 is TGTGCCACCAGCAGAGGCCGGGAGCTTAGCACAGATACGCAGTATTTT. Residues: CATSRGRELSTDTQYF.

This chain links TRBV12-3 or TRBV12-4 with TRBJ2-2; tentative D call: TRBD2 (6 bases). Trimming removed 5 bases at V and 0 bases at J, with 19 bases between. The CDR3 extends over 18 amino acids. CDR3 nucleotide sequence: TGTGCCAGCAGTCCCCACCCGGCGGGATACGCGAACACCGGGGAGCTGTTTTTT. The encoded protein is CASSPHPAGYANTGELFF.

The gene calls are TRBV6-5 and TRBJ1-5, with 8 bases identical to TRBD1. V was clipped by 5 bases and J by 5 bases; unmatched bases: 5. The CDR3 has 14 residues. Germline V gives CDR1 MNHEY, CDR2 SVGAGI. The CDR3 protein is CASSRTGRDQPQHF. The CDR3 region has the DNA TGTGCCAGCAGTAGGACAGGGAGGGATCAGCCCCAGCATTTT.

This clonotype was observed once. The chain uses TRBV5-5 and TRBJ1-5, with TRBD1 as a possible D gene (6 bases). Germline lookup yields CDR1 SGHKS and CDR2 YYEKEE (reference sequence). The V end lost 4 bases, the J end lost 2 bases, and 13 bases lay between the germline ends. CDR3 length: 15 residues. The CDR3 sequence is CASSTGDTRNQPQHF. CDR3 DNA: TGTGCCAGCAGCACGGGGGACACGCGCAATCAGCCCCAGCATTTT.

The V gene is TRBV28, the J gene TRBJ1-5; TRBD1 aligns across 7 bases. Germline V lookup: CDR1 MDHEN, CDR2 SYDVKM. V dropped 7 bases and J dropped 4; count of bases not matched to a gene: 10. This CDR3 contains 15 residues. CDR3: CASNGRGLGNQPQHF. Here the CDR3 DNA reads TGTGCCAGCAACGGAAGGGGGCTTGGGAATCAGCCCCAGCATTTT.

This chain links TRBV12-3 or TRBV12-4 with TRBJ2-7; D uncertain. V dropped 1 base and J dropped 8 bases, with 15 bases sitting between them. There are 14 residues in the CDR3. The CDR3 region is CASSLGQTYAKQYF. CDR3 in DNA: TGTGCCAGCAGTTTAGGGCAAACCTACGCGAAGCAGTACTTC.

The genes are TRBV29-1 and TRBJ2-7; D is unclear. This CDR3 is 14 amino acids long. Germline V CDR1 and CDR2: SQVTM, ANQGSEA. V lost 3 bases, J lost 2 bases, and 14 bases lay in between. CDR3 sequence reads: CSVDGLPAPYEQYF. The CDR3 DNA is TGCAGCGTTGACGGCCTACCGGCGCCCTACGAGCAGTACTTC.

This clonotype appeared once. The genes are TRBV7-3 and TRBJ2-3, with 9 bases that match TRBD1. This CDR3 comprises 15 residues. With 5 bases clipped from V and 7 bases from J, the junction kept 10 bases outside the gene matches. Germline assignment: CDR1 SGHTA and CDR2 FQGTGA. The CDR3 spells CASSPPGQGVNTQYF. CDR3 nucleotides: TGTGCCAGCAGCCCGCCGGGACAGGGAGTGAATACGCAGTATTTT.

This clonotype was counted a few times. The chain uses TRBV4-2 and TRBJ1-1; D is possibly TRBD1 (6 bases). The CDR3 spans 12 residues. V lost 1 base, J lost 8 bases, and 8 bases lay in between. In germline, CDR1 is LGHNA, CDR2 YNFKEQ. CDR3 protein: CASSQGGLEAFF. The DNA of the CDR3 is TGTGCCAGCAGCCAAGGGGGGCTGGAAGCTTTCTTT.

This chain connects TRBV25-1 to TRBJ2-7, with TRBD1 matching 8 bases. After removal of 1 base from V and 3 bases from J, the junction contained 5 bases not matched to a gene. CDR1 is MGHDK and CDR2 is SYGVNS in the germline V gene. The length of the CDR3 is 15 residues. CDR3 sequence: CASSESGQGFYEQYF. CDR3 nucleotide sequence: TGTGCCAGCAGTGAATCTGGACAGGGTTTCTACGAGCAGTACTTC.